The sequence of this T cell receptor beta chain was determined in a study of PD-1 blockade in classical Hodgkin lymphoma. General study findings and limits: Newly diagnosed patients had baseline TCR diversity that was reportedly lower than that of healthy donors.

V shed 0 bases and J shed 4 bases, with 4 bases lying between them. Per the germline V gene, CDR1 is LGHNA and CDR2 is YSLEER. The CDR3 is 13 amino acids. Here immunoSEQ multiplex PCR was the method, and the copy in TCRdb shows in-frame clones only, minus some. The repertoire includes 6,500 to 8,000 clones, 75% to 90% of them detected once, and around 1.8% sits in the top ten. As for this clone: What it binds is not known.

Patients all relapsed after autologous stem cell transplantation, and there was variation in brentuximab vedotin exposure. Magnetic negative selection was used to purify CD4+ T cells from thawed PBMCs. Sequencing was performed on CD4+ T cells from blood, taken at baseline. The J gene is TRBJ1-3, the V gene TRBV4-3; D is ambiguous. This receptor was taken from a human donor with classical Hodgkin lymphoma. CDR3 sequence reads: CASSQEGGNTIYF. The DNA for the CDR3 is TGCGCCAGCAGCCAAGAAGGAGGAAACACCATATATTTT.